The sequence of this TCR beta chain was determined in a study of blood T cell repertoires in COVID-19. Across the whole study: Both acute and convalescent COVID-19 samples were obtained from the United States, Italy and Spain. Sources were T cells, B-cell-depleted T cells, or PBMCs; the material itself was cDNA or gDNA.

Using immunoSEQ multiplex PCR, the repertoire was profiled, and TCRdb retains in-frame clones only, with some absent. The table has 96,000 or so clones, roughly 79% seen once; the top ten hold around 4.8%. This clone was found once. The CDR3 is 18 residues long. Seattle cases were enrolled at active infection and followed longitudinally. This receptor was taken from a man older than 75 with COVID-19, enrolled during active disease. The sample taken for sequencing was peripheral blood. This chain links TRBV21-1 with TRBJ2-3; the listed D gene, TRBD1, was not tested against the DNA. TRBV21-1 is listed as a pseudogene. The CDR3 DNA reads as TGTGCCAGCAGCAAACCTACAACAGGGGTTTCGGGCGAAGATACGCAGTATTTT. Amino acids: CASSKPTTGVSGEDTQYF.